These T cell receptor beta chains were read from a single sample in a study of T cell changes during pregnancy in multiple sclerosis. The assay was immunoSEQ multiplex PCR, and TCRdb's table has in-frame clones only and misses some. The table shows tens of thousands of clones, with about nine tenths occurring only once. Specimen: CD4+ T cells from peripheral blood mononuclear cells, collected in the first trimester of pregnancy. These receptors all stem from a female donor with multiple sclerosis, enrolled in a pregnancy study. Each CDR3 is given with its conserved first and last residue. Fields, in order: J gene, V gene, CDR3 length, CDR3 protein.

J: TRBJ1-2
V: TRBV28
length: 14
CDR3: CASITTGTNYGYTF

J: TRBJ1-1
V: TRBV14
length: 17
CDR3: CASSEASYRELNTEAFF

J: TRBJ1-2
V: TRBV18
length: 15
CDR3: CASSPPWGGEVGYTF

J: TRBJ2-7
V: TRBV7-3
length: 18
CDR3: CASSLIAGQAGLAYEQYF

J: TRBJ1-1
V: TRBV5-1
length: 14
CDR3: CASSLGGVNTEAFF

J: TRBJ2-3
V: TRBV6-5
length: 16
CDR3: CASSWGLAGAMDTQYF

J: TRBJ2-7
V: TRBV13
length: 13
CDR3: CASSLTVQHEQYF

J: TRBJ1-2
V: TRBV11-3
length: 13
CDR3: CASSLVAGDGYTF

J: TRBJ2-2
V: TRBV11-3
length: 15
CDR3: CASSSGLAGTGELFF

J: TRBJ1-1
V: TRBV28
length: 14
CDR3: CATWTVIGRAEAFF

J: TRBJ1-2
V: TRBV15
length: 13
CDR3: CATSRDREYGYTF

J: TRBJ2-3
V: TRBV27
length: 19
CDR3: CASSFAIPSLRFNTDTQYF

J: TRBJ2-3
V: TRBV6-6
length: 16
CDR3: CASMKRGQVPMDTQYF

J: TRBJ2-5
V: TRBV11-2
length: 16
CDR3: CASSFNPLTGAETQYF

J: TRBJ2-3
V: TRBV28
length: 18
CDR3: CASSPLGVAGTYTDTQYF

J: TRBJ1-2
V: TRBV18
length: 13
CDR3: CASSPVANYGYTF

J: TRBJ2-7
V: TRBV7-3
length: 18
CDR3: CASSLTGTFGGRWYEQYF

J: TRBJ2-5
V: TRBV19
length: 15
CDR3: CASSIGLAGRETQYF